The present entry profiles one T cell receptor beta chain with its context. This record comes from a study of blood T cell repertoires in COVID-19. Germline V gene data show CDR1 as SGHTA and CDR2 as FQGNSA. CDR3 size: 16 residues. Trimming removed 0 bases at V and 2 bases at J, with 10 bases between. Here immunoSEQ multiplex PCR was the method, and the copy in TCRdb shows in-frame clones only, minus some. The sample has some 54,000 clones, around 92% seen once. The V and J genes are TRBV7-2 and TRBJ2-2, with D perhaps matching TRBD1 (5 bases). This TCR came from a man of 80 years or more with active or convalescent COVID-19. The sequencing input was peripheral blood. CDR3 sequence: CASSLAGRVNTGELFF. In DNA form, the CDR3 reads TGTGCCAGCAGCTTAGCGGGGCGCGTAAACACCGGGGAGCTGTTTTTT.